This record looks at one TCR beta chain sequence and its context. Germline lookup yields CDR1 LNHDA and CDR2 SQIVND (reference sequence). The V end was cut by 4 bases, the J end by 4 bases, with 23 bases between. The CDR3 contains 17 residues. The data stem from a study of blood T cell repertoires in COVID-19. Original analysis: Nucleated cell counts were estimated from reference gene primer amplification. Method: immunoSEQ multiplex PCR; TCRdb's copy keeps in-frame clones and lacks some. That table is the source of V, J and clone size, and D and trimming were worked out from the DNA. The sample has 350,000 or so clones, about 87% seen once; the top ten hold under 2%.

This chain joins TRBV19 and TRBJ2-7; D possibly corresponds to TRBD1 (6 bases). The sample taken for sequencing was peripheral blood. The clonotype was recovered from a woman in her twenties or thirties with COVID-19, enrolled during active disease. This CDR3 reads CASSKSRDINIMYEQYF. In DNA form, the CDR3 reads TGTGCCAGTAGTAAGAGTCGGGACATAAACATCATGTACGAGCAGTACTTC.